Following are 25 T cell receptor beta chains from one sample sequenced in a study of OX40 agonist ivuxolimab in advanced cancers. The receptor library was made with the immunoSEQ multiplex PCR assay. Not all clones reach the TCRdb copy of this immuneACCESS table, which keeps in-frame sequences only. Checked studies attribute under half of the gap to unresolved V genes and leave the rest unexplained. A total of around 68,000 clones appear in this sample, roughly nine tenths of them only once. The ten largest clones represent just over 0.3% of the sample. The sample in question was CD4+ or CD8+ T cells sorted from blood, obtained in a trial of the OX40 agonist ivuxolimab. The receptors here all came from an adult with an advanced solid tumor such as melanoma, head and neck, liver or kidney cancer.

This chain joins TRBV6-5 and TRBJ1-1; D may be TRBD1 (5 bases). This CDR3 comprises 14 residues. Trimming removed 7 bases at V and 4 bases at J, with 16 bases between. CDR1 is MNHEY and CDR2 is SVGAGI in the germline V gene. The CDR3 spells CASIGVTASTEAFF. The CDR3 coding sequence is TGTGCCAGCATAGGGGTCACGGCAAGCACTGAAGCTTTCTTT.

The CDR3 DNA sequence: TGCGCCAGCAGCCAAGACAGTAGCGGGAGCGATTACAATGAGCAGTTCTTC. Translation gives CASSQDSSGSDYNEQFF. The V gene is TRBV4-1, the J gene TRBJ2-1; the match to TRBD2 covers 9 bases. J lost 4 bases, V lost 0 bases, and 7 bases had no gene match. Germline CDR1 reads MGHRA; CDR2 reads YSYEKL. This CDR3 has 17 amino acids.

The CDR3 spells CSVPRDSDLYSNQPQHF. CDR3 sequence (DNA): TGCAGCGTTCCCCGGGACAGTGACCTCTATAGCAATCAGCCCCAGCATTTT. The gene calls are TRBV29-1 and TRBJ1-5, with 7 bases identical to TRBD1. Germline assignment: CDR1 SQVTM and CDR2 ANQGSEA. CDR3 length: 17 amino acids. The ends lost 5 bases at V and 0 bases at J; junction bases unmatched: 13. Filled out from reference TRBV29-1 and TRBJ1-5, the complete variable domain reads SAVISQKPSRDICQRGTSLTIQCQVDSQVTMMFWYRQQPGQSLTLIATANQGSEATYESGFVIDKFPISRPNLTFSTLTVSNMSPEDSSIYLCSVPRDSDLYSNQPQHFGDGTRLSIL.

J is TRBJ2-7 and V is TRBV28; D not resolved. V lost 4 bases to trimming and J lost 4 bases, with 11 bases between them. This CDR3 is 13 amino acids long. The germline V gene has CDR1 MDHEN and CDR2 SYDVKM. The CDR3 DNA reads TGTGCCAGCAGTTCCCCGACCCCATACGAGCAGTACTTC. Translating gives CASSSPTPYEQYF.

This clone occurred a few times. The chain is built from TRBV6-5 and TRBJ2-7, with 8 bases identical to TRBD1. The CDR3 length is 15 residues. The germline V gene has CDR1 MNHEY and CDR2 SVGAGI. Unmatched junction bases numbered 7, after V lost 2 bases and J lost 4 bases. Here the CDR3 DNA reads TGTGCCAGCAGTTACGGAGTGGACAGGGCGTACGAGCAGTACTTC. This codes for CASSYGVDRAYEQYF.

This clone was recorded only once. The rearrangement joins TRBV7-2 to TRBJ2-2; D is uncertain. With 7 bases removed from V and 0 bases from J, the gap between germline ends came to 9 bases. The CDR3 sequence is 14 residues long. Per the germline V gene, CDR1 is SGHTA and CDR2 is FQGNSA. This CDR3 reads CASKQHPNTGELFF. The CDR3 nucleotides are TGTGCCAGCAAACAACACCCGAACACCGGGGAGCTGTTTTTT. Combining the CDR3 with reference TRBV7-2 and TRBJ2-2 gives the whole variable domain GAGVSQSPSNKVTEKGKDVELRCDPISGHTALYWYRQSLGQGLEFLIYFQGNSAPDKSGLPSDRFSAERTGGSVSTLTIQRTQQEDSAVYLCASKQHPNTGELFFGEGSRLTVL.

The chain carries TRBV5-5 and TRBJ1-1, with D hard to call. Trimming stripped 0 bases from V and 5 bases from J, with 11 bases between. Germline-derived CDR1 and CDR2 are SGHKS and YYEKEE (reference sequence). The CDR3 spans 14 residues. The chain's CDR3 is CASSLGSLGTEAFF. The CDR3 nucleotides read TGTGCCAGCAGCTTGGGGTCCCTAGGAACTGAAGCTTTCTTT.

The J gene is TRBJ2-1, the V gene TRBV5-5, with D unclear. With 3 bases removed from V and 2 bases from J, the gap between germline ends came to 9 bases. Germline V gene data show CDR1 as SGHKS and CDR2 as YYEKEE (reference sequence). The CDR3 spans 14 residues. The CDR3 region has the DNA TGTGCCAGCAGCTCCGCCACGGCCTACAATGAGCAGTTCTTC. This gives the protein CASSSATAYNEQFF.

This chain links TRBV5-6 with TRBJ2-7; 8 bases align to TRBD1. Germline V CDR1 and CDR2: SGHDT, YYEEEE. The V segment lost 3 bases and the J segment 2 bases; nucleotides outside the gene matches: 7. The CDR3 sequence is 15 residues long. The CDR3 DNA reads TGTGCCAGCAGCTCACGGGACAGGAAGACCTACGAGCAGTACTTC. It is translated as CASSSRDRKTYEQYF.

The chain combines TRBV9 with TRBJ2-3; the match to TRBD2 covers 8 bases. There are 15 residues in the CDR3. Per the germline V gene, CDR1 is SGDLS and CDR2 is YYNGEE. J was trimmed by 4 bases and V by 0 bases; bases with no gene match: 4. This CDR3 is CASSVGKRESDTQYF. The CDR3 DNA follows: TGTGCCAGCAGCGTAGGGAAGCGGGAGTCAGATACGCAGTATTTT.

This chain links TRBV30 with TRBJ2-7; possible D gene TRBD1, 5 bases. The CDR3 length is 15 residues. Trimming left V 1 base short and J 0 bases short, with 13 bases between. Germline CDR1 and CDR2: GTSNPN and SVGIG (reference sequence). CDR3 loop: CAWSAAQGTSYEQYF. The CDR3 DNA sequence: TGTGCCTGGAGTGCGGCCCAGGGAACCTCCTACGAGCAGTACTTC.

The CDR3 region is CASSLAGSYGYTF. The CDR3 nucleotides are TGTGCCAGCAGCTTAGCTGGCAGTTATGGCTACACCTTC. The rearrangement uses TRBV5-4 and TRBJ1-2; D remains unclear. V shed 2 bases and J shed 5 bases, with 10 bases lying between them. The CDR3 is 13 amino acids. The V gene's germline CDR1 is SGHNT and CDR2 YYREEE (reference sequence).

This chain connects TRBV28 to TRBJ2-5, with 11 bases matching TRBD1. The tail of the sequence fits TRBJ2-7 better, so the J call may be wrong. This CDR3 has 15 residues. Looked up from germline, CDR1 is MDHEN and CDR2 is SYDVKM. This CDR3 reads CASSSLGTGGNEQYF. DNA of the CDR3: TGTGCCAGCAGTTCCCTAGGGACAGGGGGAAACGAGCAGTACTTC.

The chain couples TRBV5-1 to TRBJ2-7, with no clear D. V was pared by 5 bases and J by 5 bases, with 8 bases between. The CDR3 is 11 residues long. In germline, CDR1 is SGHRS, CDR2 YFSETQ. Here the CDR3 DNA reads TGCGCCAGCAGACAAGGAAACGAGCAGTACTTC. It specifies CASRQGNEQYF.

The chain employs TRBV11-2 and TRBJ2-2, with TRBD1 matching over 8 bases. Germline values: CDR1 SGHAT, CDR2 FQNNGV. The ends lost 1 base at V and 4 bases at J; junction bases unmatched: 11. There are 18 residues in the CDR3. CDR3 region: CASSLGSRGRTVTGELFF. CDR3 sequence (DNA): TGTGCCAGCAGCTTAGGAAGCAGGGGGCGAACGGTCACCGGGGAGCTGTTTTTT.

The rearrangement uses TRBV7-8 and TRBJ2-5, with D perhaps matching TRBD2 (6 bases). The last part of the DNA fits TRBJ2-7 better; the J call may be wrong. The germline CDR1 and CDR2 sequences are SGHVS and FQNEAQ. The length of the CDR3 is 15 residues. The CDR3: CASSSDGTPRHEQYF. The CDR3 DNA follows: TGTGCCAGCAGCTCCGACGGGACTCCCAGGCACGAGCAGTACTTC.

This chain connects TRBV19 to TRBJ2-7; 9 bases align to TRBD1. The CDR3 covers 16 residues. Unmatched junction bases numbered 8, after V lost 5 bases and J lost 0 bases. CDR1 is LNHDA, CDR2 SQIVND, per germline (reference sequence). For the CDR3, the DNA is TGTGCCAGTAGTCCCCGGACAGGGGCATCCTCCTACGAGCAGTACTTC. Residues: CASSPRTGASSYEQYF.

V is TRBV7-9 and J is TRBJ1-1, with unresolved D. Germline V gene lookup returns CDR1 SEHNR and CDR2 FQNEAQ (reference sequence). This CDR3 comprises 13 residues. V shed 7 bases and J shed 1 base, with 10 bases lying between them. DNA of the CDR3: TGTGCCAGCAACCCACGGGGGAACACTGAAGCTTTCTTT. Translated: CASNPRGNTEAFF.

This chain uses TRBV10-3 with TRBJ1-4; 7 bases fit TRBD1. V lost 3 bases and J lost 0; bases outside the gene matches: 7. The CDR3 extends over 17 amino acids. Germline loops: CDR1 ENHRY, CDR2 SYGVKD. As DNA, the CDR3 is TGTGCCATCAGTGAAATTAAGGGGGCCTCAACTAATGAAAAACTGTTTTTT. Its translation is CAISEIKGASTNEKLFF.

The chain combines TRBV19 with TRBJ2-3; weak D call: TRBD1 (6 bases). V was trimmed by 3 bases and J by 0 bases, leaving 13 bases between them. The CDR3 is 16 residues long. Per the germline V gene, CDR1 is LNHDA and CDR2 is SQIVND (reference sequence). DNA for the CDR3: TGTGCCAGTAGTATGGTTCAAGGACAGAGCACAGATACGCAGTATTTT. It translates to CASSMVQGQSTDTQYF.

This chain connects TRBV28 to TRBJ2-5; D is possibly TRBD1 or TRBD2 (5 bases each). V lost 3 bases, J lost 9 bases, and 17 bases lay in between. This CDR3 spans 14 amino acids. Looked up from germline, CDR1 is MDHEN and CDR2 is SYDVKM. The CDR3 DNA reads as TGTGCCAGCAGTTTTACCGGGACCGTTGCGGCCCAGTACTTC. Protein sequence: CASSFTGTVAAQYF.

This clone was observed once. The chain joins TRBV10-3 to TRBJ2-3; 11 nucleotides line up with TRBD1. The V and J ends lost 6 bases and 4 bases, in that order; junction bases with no gene match: 6. Germline V lookup: CDR1 ENHRY, CDR2 SYGVKD. The CDR3 runs 15 residues. CDR3 sequence reads: CAIRGDRGSSDTQYF. As DNA, the CDR3 is TGTGCCATCAGGGGGGACAGGGGGTCTTCAGATACGCAGTATTTT.

The chain is built from TRBV5-1 and TRBJ2-5; D is unclear. The ends were cut back, 0 bases at V and 1 base at J, with 13 bases in the middle. The CDR3 contains 16 residues. Germline CDR1 SGHRS, CDR2 YFSETQ. The CDR3 sequence: CASSLVAATPQETQYF. The CDR3, as DNA: TGCGCCAGCAGCTTGGTGGCAGCGACCCCCCAAGAGACCCAGTACTTC. Supplemented by reference TRBV5-1 and TRBJ2-5, the full variable domain reads KAGVTQTPRYLIKTRGQQVTLSCSPISGHRSVSWYQQTPGQGLQFLFEYFSETQRNKGNFPGRFSGRQFSNSRSEMNVSTLELGDSALYLCASSLVAATPQETQYFGPGTRLLVL.

The V and J genes are TRBV5-1 and TRBJ2-1; D is unresolved. CDR3 length: 13 residues. V shed 2 bases and J shed 4 bases, with 7 bases lying between them. Germline loops: CDR1 SGHRS, CDR2 YFSETQ. The CDR3: CASSFDGYNEQFF. DNA of the CDR3: TGCGCCAGCAGCTTTGACGGTTACAATGAGCAGTTCTTC.

The rearrangement links TRBV6-6 to TRBJ1-2; D unresolved. Germline V lookup: CDR1 MNHNY, CDR2 SVGAGI (reference sequence). V gave up 6 bases and J gave up 4 bases, with 12 bases separating them. The CDR3 loop spans 13 amino acids. DNA for the CDR3: TGTGCCAGCAGCCAACAGCCACCCTATGGCTACACCTTC. As protein: CASSQQPPYGYTF.